This T cell receptor beta chain was recovered during a study of technical replicates of blood from a few donors. A single count supports this clone. Here immunoSEQ multiplex PCR was the method, and the copy in TCRdb shows in-frame clones only, minus some. The table records approximately 79,000 clones, 80% to 95% of them present only once. Sequenced material: T cells isolated from PBMCs. The origin of this receptor is a human donor in good health.

The CDR3 nucleotides read TGCGCCAGCAGCCCGGGACTAGCGGCCAATGAGCAGTTCTTC. Residues: CASSPGLAANEQFF. The chain combines TRBV5-1 with TRBJ2-1; TRBD2 matches at 11 bases. The V gene's germline CDR1 is SGHRS and CDR2 YFSETQ. V shed 4 bases and J 6 bases; nucleotides not matched to a gene: 3. The CDR3 is 14 residues long.